This is a list of T cell receptor beta chains from one sample in a study of cytomegalovirus exposure and HLA in healthy donors. Repertoires were generated with immunoSEQ multiplex PCR, while TCRdb's copy carries only in-frame clones and drops some. The sample contains under 200,000 clones, around 78% of which appear only once. Sequences were obtained from PBMCs. Every receptor here comes from a woman aged 40 to 50 in good health and CMV-seropositive. The CDR3 runs from the conserved cysteine through the conserved F or W. The D gene is left open where the match is weak. Not all rows give a size; the values are once, few, many and, for expanded clones, a class.

clone_size: .; d_call: TRBD2; j_call: TRBJ2-5; v_call: TRBV5-4; cdr3_aa: CASSLDTSGGSGTQYF; cdr3_nt: TGTGCCAGCAGCTTGGATACTAGCGGGGGGAGCGGGACCCAGTACTTC
clone_size: .; d_call: TRBD2; j_call: TRBJ2-2; v_call: TRBV30; cdr3_aa: CAWSVVSGGTGELFF; cdr3_nt: TGTGCCTGGAGTGTTGTTTCGGGGGGGACCGGGGAGCTGTTTTTT
clone_size: .; d_call: .; j_call: TRBJ1-2; v_call: TRBV9; cdr3_aa: CASTSNNYGYTF; cdr3_nt: TGTGCCAGCACCTCTAACAACTATGGCTACACCTTC
clone_size: .; d_call: .; j_call: TRBJ2-7; v_call: TRBV6-5; cdr3_aa: CASSPTGYEQYF; cdr3_nt: TGTGCCAGCAGCCCCACCGGGTACGAGCAGTACTTC
clone_size: .; d_call: TRBD1; j_call: TRBJ2-1; v_call: TRBV5-4; cdr3_aa: CASSPFLGTGYNEQFF; cdr3_nt: TGTGCCAGCAGCCCATTTCTGGGGACAGGATACAATGAGCAGTTCTTC
clone_size: once; d_call: TRBD2; j_call: TRBJ2-1; v_call: TRBV28; cdr3_aa: CASSLPGGGNVYNEQFF; cdr3_nt: TGTGCCAGCAGTTTACCCGGCGGGGGGAACGTTTACAATGAGCAGTTCTTC
clone_size: .; d_call: TRBD1; j_call: TRBJ2-6; v_call: TRBV27; cdr3_aa: CASSLSWDRFSGANGLTF; cdr3_nt: TGTGCCAGCAGTTTATCTTGGGACAGGTTCTCTGGGGCCAACGGCCTGACTTTC
clone_size: .; d_call: .; j_call: TRBJ1-4; v_call: TRBV10-3; cdr3_aa: CAISKGSRESNEKLFF; cdr3_nt: TGTGCCATCAGTAAAGGATCGCGGGAAAGTAATGAAAAACTGTTTTTT
clone_size: .; d_call: .; j_call: TRBJ2-2; v_call: TRBV19; cdr3_aa: CASSIDNRRTGELFF; cdr3_nt: TGTGCCAGTAGTATAGACAACAGGAGAACCGGGGAGCTGTTTTTT
clone_size: once; d_call: .; j_call: TRBJ1-2; v_call: TRBV28; cdr3_aa: CAEQDPYNYGYTF; cdr3_nt: TGTGCCGAACAGGACCCCTATAACTATGGCTACACCTTC
clone_size: .; d_call: .; j_call: TRBJ2-5; v_call: TRBV18; cdr3_aa: CASSQTSQETQYF; cdr3_nt: TGTGCCAGCTCACAGACTTCACAAGAGACCCAGTACTTC
clone_size: .; d_call: .; j_call: TRBJ2-4; v_call: TRBV5-4; cdr3_aa: CASSLNRDLAKNSQYF; cdr3_nt: TGTGCCAGCAGCTTAAACAGGGATCTAGCCAAAAACAGTCAGTACTTC
clone_size: .; d_call: .; j_call: TRBJ2-7; v_call: TRBV7-2; cdr3_aa: CASSLGPGVYEQYF; cdr3_nt: TGTGCCAGCAGCTTAGGCCCAGGGGTCTACGAGCAGTACTTC
clone_size: .; d_call: TRBD1; j_call: TRBJ1-1; v_call: TRBV2; cdr3_aa: CASRAGTGYMNTEAFF; cdr3_nt: TGTGCCAGCAGAGCCGGGACAGGATACATGAACACTGAAGCTTTCTTT
clone_size: .; d_call: .; j_call: TRBJ1-2; v_call: TRBV6-5; cdr3_aa: CASSYGAEGDYTF; cdr3_nt: TGTGCCAGCAGTTACGGGGCGGAGGGAGACTACACCTTC
clone_size: .; d_call: .; j_call: TRBJ1-3; v_call: TRBV19; cdr3_aa: CASSIQGGGNTIYF; cdr3_nt: TGTGCCAGTAGTATACAGGGCGGTGGAAACACCATATATTTT
clone_size: .; d_call: .; j_call: TRBJ2-7; v_call: TRBV6-5; cdr3_aa: CASSYSAGRSYEQYF; cdr3_nt: TGTGCCAGCAGTTACTCAGCAGGGCGGTCCTACGAGCAGTACTTC
clone_size: .; d_call: .; j_call: TRBJ2-7; v_call: TRBV6-6; cdr3_aa: CARKYAPYEQYF; cdr3_nt: TGTGCCAGGAAGTACGCGCCATACGAGCAGTACTTC
clone_size: few; d_call: TRBD2; j_call: TRBJ2-3; v_call: TRBV6-1; cdr3_aa: CASSERGGLSPDTQYF; cdr3_nt: TGTGCCAGCAGTGAAAGGGGAGGGCTCTCTCCGGATACGCAGTATTTT
clone_size: .; d_call: .; j_call: TRBJ2-7; v_call: TRBV29-1; cdr3_aa: CSVDSGSEQYF; cdr3_nt: TGCAGCGTTGATTCAGGGTCCGAGCAGTACTTC
clone_size: .; d_call: TRBD1; j_call: TRBJ1-6; v_call: TRBV27; cdr3_aa: CASSLTDRGISPLHF; cdr3_nt: TGTGCCAGCAGTTTGACTGACAGGGGCATTTCACCCCTCCACTTT
clone_size: .; d_call: .; j_call: TRBJ2-7; v_call: TRBV6-1; cdr3_aa: CASSGFEGLPYEQYF; cdr3_nt: TGTGCCAGCAGTGGGTTCGAGGGACTTCCCTACGAGCAGTACTTC
clone_size: .; d_call: .; j_call: TRBJ2-6; v_call: TRBV25-1; cdr3_aa: CASRAGANVLTF; cdr3_nt: TGTGCCAGCCGGGCTGGGGCCAACGTCCTGACTTTC
clone_size: .; d_call: TRBD2; j_call: TRBJ2-1; v_call: TRBV2; cdr3_aa: CASRRGADNEQFF; cdr3_nt: TGTGCCAGCAGGCGGGGGGCCGACAATGAGCAGTTCTTC
clone_size: few; d_call: TRBD1; j_call: TRBJ1-4; v_call: TRBV28; cdr3_aa: CASSNQGAFEKLFF; cdr3_nt: TGTGCCAGCAGCAATCAGGGGGCGTTTGAAAAACTGTTTTTT
clone_size: .; d_call: .; j_call: TRBJ2-6; v_call: TRBV4-1; cdr3_aa: CASSLRGAAGANGLTF; cdr3_nt: TGCGCCAGCAGCCTCCGGGGGGCCGCTGGGGCCAACGGCCTGACTTTC
clone_size: .; d_call: .; j_call: TRBJ2-1; v_call: TRBV19; cdr3_aa: CASSIQGGSNEQFF; cdr3_nt: TGTGCCAGTAGTATTCAGGGGGGTAGCAATGAGCAGTTCTTC
clone_size: .; d_call: TRBD2; j_call: TRBJ2-5; v_call: TRBV4-1; cdr3_aa: CASSQDKGSSGPQETQYF; cdr3_nt: TGCGCCAGCAGCCAAGATAAGGGGAGTAGCGGGCCACAAGAGACCCAGTACTTC
clone_size: .; d_call: .; j_call: TRBJ1-1; v_call: TRBV5-4; cdr3_aa: CASSLVGMNTEAFF; cdr3_nt: TGTGCCAGCAGCTTGGTTGGCATGAACACTGAAGCTTTCTTT
clone_size: .; d_call: .; j_call: TRBJ2-7; v_call: TRBV29-1; cdr3_aa: CSVGSGYEQYF; cdr3_nt: TGCAGCGTTGGGTCCGGCTACGAGCAGTACTTC
clone_size: .; d_call: TRBD2; j_call: TRBJ2-5; v_call: TRBV7-2; cdr3_aa: CASSLEWGGTQYF; cdr3_nt: TGTGCCAGCAGCTTAGAGTGGGGGGGGACCCAGTACTTC